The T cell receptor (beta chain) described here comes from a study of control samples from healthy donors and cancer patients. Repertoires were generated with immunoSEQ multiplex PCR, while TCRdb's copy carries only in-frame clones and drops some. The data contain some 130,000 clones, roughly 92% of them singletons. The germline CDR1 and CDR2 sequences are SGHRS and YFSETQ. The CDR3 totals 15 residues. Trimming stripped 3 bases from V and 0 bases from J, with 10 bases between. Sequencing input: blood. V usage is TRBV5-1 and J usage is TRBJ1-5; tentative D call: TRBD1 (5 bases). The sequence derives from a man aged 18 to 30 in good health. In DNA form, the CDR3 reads TGCGCCAGCAGCTCTACGGGGGGTAGCAATCAGCCCCAGCATTTT. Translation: CASSSTGGSNQPQHF.